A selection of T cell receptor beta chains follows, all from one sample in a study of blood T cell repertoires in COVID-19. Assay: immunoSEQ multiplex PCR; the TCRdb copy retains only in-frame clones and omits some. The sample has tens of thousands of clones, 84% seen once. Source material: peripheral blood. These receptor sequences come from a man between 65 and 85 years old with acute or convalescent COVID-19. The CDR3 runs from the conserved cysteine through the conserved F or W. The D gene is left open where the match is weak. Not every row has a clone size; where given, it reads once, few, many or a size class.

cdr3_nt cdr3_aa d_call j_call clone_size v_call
TGTGCCAGCAGCCTGATGGGAGACACTGAAGCTTTCTTT CASSLMGDTEAFF . TRBJ1-1 . TRBV11-3
TGCAGTGCTAGTCCATTAGCGGGGAGGAGCTCCTACGAGCAGTACTTC CSASPLAGRSSYEQYF TRBD2 TRBJ2-7 few TRBV20-1
TGTGCCAGCAGAAGACAGGCCGGGGGGGAGACCCAGTACTTC CASRRQAGGETQYF . TRBJ2-5 . TRBV27
TGTGCCAGCTCCCAGGCTATTATAACTGAAGCTTTCTTT CASSQAIITEAFF . TRBJ1-1 once TRBV2
TGTGCCAGCAGTTTCGAACAGGGTCGTGGTGGCTACACCTTC CASSFEQGRGGYTF . TRBJ1-2 . TRBV28
TGTGCCAGCAGCACCCCTGCCGGGACTAAGGAGCAGTACTTC CASSTPAGTKEQYF TRBD2 TRBJ2-7 . TRBV11-2
TGTGCCAGCAGTTACGCCAGGGGGTATGGCTACACCTTC CASSYARGYGYTF TRBD1 TRBJ1-2 . TRBV6-5
TGCGCCAGCAGTGGAGGCCACGACCTGATGCAGTACTTC CASSGGHDLMQYF . TRBJ2-7 . TRBV10-1
TGCAGCGTTGACGACAATGAGCAGTTCTTC CSVDDNEQFF . TRBJ2-1 . TRBV29-1
TGTGCCAGCAGCGGGACTCCAAGGGCATACGAGCAGTACTTC CASSGTPRAYEQYF . TRBJ2-7 . TRBV11-1
TGTGCCAGCAGCCAAGTCAGGCTCGGTGGCTACACCTTC CASSQVRLGGYTF . TRBJ1-2 . TRBV3-1/TRBV3-2
TGCACCAGCGCTAATGGCGGGGACTACGAGCAGTACTTC CTSANGGDYEQYF . TRBJ2-7 few TRBV1
TGTGCCAGCAGCTTGCAGGGACAGGGCAGCACTGAAGCTTTCTTT CASSLQGQGSTEAFF TRBD1 TRBJ1-1 . TRBV11-2
TGTGCCATCAGTGAGGGCCCGGGAGCGGGATCCACTAAGGAGCAGTACTTC CAISEGPGAGSTKEQYF TRBD2 TRBJ2-7 few TRBV10-3
TGCAGTGCTGAACACCAAGCTGAAGCTTTCTTT CSAEHQAEAFF . TRBJ1-1 few TRBV20-1
TGTGCCAGCTCATTACAGGGTTGGAGGTTGAACAATGAGCAGTTCTTC CASSLQGWRLNNEQFF . TRBJ2-1 . TRBV18
TGTGCCAGTAGTAGGGGGCCGGGTTCGGATTCACCCCTCCACTTT CASSRGPGSDSPLHF . TRBJ1-6 . TRBV19
TGTGCCAGCAGCTTAGCGGCCAGATCTAATGAAAAACTGTTTTTT CASSLAARSNEKLFF . TRBJ1-4 . TRBV7-8
TGTGCCAGCAGCCCCTGGACTAGCGGAACCCAAGAGACCCAGTACTTC CASSPWTSGTQETQYF TRBD2 TRBJ2-5 . TRBV7-9
TGTGCCAGCAGCCCATGGGGGGGACAGGGGTCCACAGATACGCAGTATTTT CASSPWGGQGSTDTQYF TRBD1 TRBJ2-3 . TRBV7-3
TGTGCCAGCAGAACAGGGCAGTACGAGCAGTACTTC CASRTGQYEQYF . TRBJ2-7 . TRBV28
TGTGCCAGGGCCCGGGACAGGGGTGAGACCCAGTACTTC CARARDRGETQYF TRBD1 TRBJ2-5 . TRBV6-5
TGTGCCAGCAGCGGACAGGGGAACAATGAGCAGTTCTTC CASSGQGNNEQFF TRBD1 TRBJ2-1 . TRBV9
TGTGCCAGCAGCCCCTTCGGCGGATCAACGTACAATGAGCAGTTCTTC CASSPFGGSTYNEQFF . TRBJ2-1 few TRBV7-3
TGTGCCAGCAGCACGGACAGGGACCAGCCCCAGCATTTT CASSTDRDQPQHF TRBD1 TRBJ1-5 . TRBV5-4
TGTGCCAGCAGCCGGGAGATAGGATATGGCAATCAGCCCCAGCATTTT CASSREIGYGNQPQHF . TRBJ1-5 . TRBV21-1
TGTGCCAGCTCAGAATCTAGCGGGAGGGTCGACGAGCAGTTCTTC CASSESSGRVDEQFF TRBD2 TRBJ2-1 . TRBV18
TGTGCCAGCTCACCACTACAGGGCAATCAGCCCCAGCATTTT CASSPLQGNQPQHF . TRBJ1-5 . TRBV18
TGTGCCAGCAGACACACGGGGGAGCAGTACTTC CASRHTGEQYF . TRBJ2-7 . TRBV21-1
TGTGCCAGCAGCTTGGGGGCAGCTCTGTCGGCCCAGCATTTT CASSLGAALSAQHF . TRBJ1-5 . TRBV5-5
TGCAGCGTTGGAGGGACAGGGGGCAAAAACTATGGCTACACCTTC CSVGGTGGKNYGYTF TRBD1 TRBJ1-2 . TRBV29-1
TGTGCCAGCAGCACACCGGGGTCTAACTATGGCTACACCTTC CASSTPGSNYGYTF . TRBJ1-2 . TRBV5-5
TGTGCCAGCAGTTTGAAGGGGGCGCCTGGCTACACCTTC CASSLKGAPGYTF TRBD1 TRBJ1-2 . TRBV27
TGTGCCAGTACTTCGACAGGGTGGAATGAGCAGTTCTTC CASTSTGWNEQFF TRBD1 TRBJ2-1 few TRBV19
TGTGCCAGCAGGGGGGCAGGAGATACGCAGTATTTT CASRGAGDTQYF . TRBJ2-3 once TRBV6-5
TGTGCCAGCAGCGTTGGGACTAGCGGGAGGCGTCTCGGAGAGACCCAGTACTTC CASSVGTSGRRLGETQYF TRBD2 TRBJ2-5 few TRBV9
TGTGCCAGCAGCTCCACCCAGTCCAGCTACAATGAGCAGTTCTTC CASSSTQSSYNEQFF . TRBJ2-1 . TRBV5-6
TGTGCCACCCAAACGGGACAGGGGGCTTGGGAGCAGTACTTC CATQTGQGAWEQYF TRBD1 TRBJ2-7 . TRBV19
TGTGCCAGCAGCCCCCACCTGGGCTCCAATCAGCCCCAGCATTTT CASSPHLGSNQPQHF . TRBJ1-5 few TRBV9
TGCGCCAGCAGCTTGGTATCGGGATCTAGCGGGAGTCCCGGGGAGCTGTTTTTT CASSLVSGSSGSPGELFF TRBD2 TRBJ2-2 . TRBV5-1
TGTGCCAGCAGCCCAAGGGCAGGGCAAGAGACCCAGTACTTC CASSPRAGQETQYF . TRBJ2-5 few TRBV11-1
TGCGCCAGCAGCTTGACTAGCGGGAGGGACTACAATGAGCAGTTCTTC CASSLTSGRDYNEQFF TRBD2 TRBJ2-1 . TRBV5-1
TGTGCCAGTAGTATAGTAAGAGGGGGCCCCACTGAAGCTTTCTTT CASSIVRGGPTEAFF TRBD1 TRBJ1-1 . TRBV19
TGTGCCAGCAGTTTGACGGGGGGCTCCTACGAGCAGTACTTC CASSLTGGSYEQYF TRBD2 TRBJ2-7 . TRBV28
TGTGCCAGCAGTTTCGGTGGGAACACCGGGGAGCTGTTTTTT CASSFGGNTGELFF . TRBJ2-2 few TRBV28
TGTGCCAGCAGCACCTCCCGGAGGGGATCCGGGGAGCTGTTTTTT CASSTSRRGSGELFF . TRBJ2-2 . TRBV7-2
TGTGCCAGCAGCCCGGACACCCCGTGGGACACTGAAGCTTTCTTT CASSPDTPWDTEAFF . TRBJ1-1 . TRBV5-4
TGCGCCAGCAGCTTGGAGTTCTGGGAGGGTAGGTCTGAAGCTTTCTTT CASSLEFWEGRSEAFF . TRBJ1-1 . TRBV5-1
TGTGCCAGCTCACGGGCTAGCGTTGGCGGGGAGCTGTTTTTT CASSRASVGGELFF . TRBJ2-2 few TRBV18
TGTGCCAGCAGCTTGCGTCGGGGGGACCACAATGAGCAGTTCTTC CASSLRRGDHNEQFF TRBD2 TRBJ2-1 . TRBV7-2
TGTGCCAGCAGTTTGAGCGGAAGCTCTGGAAACACCATATATTTT CASSLSGSSGNTIYF . TRBJ1-3 . TRBV27
TGTGCCAGCAGGAACGGGGTTCGCTACAATGAGCAGTTCTTC CASRNGVRYNEQFF . TRBJ2-1 . TRBV27
TGTGCCAGCAGCCGTACAGGGGCCAACACCGGGGAGCTGTTTTTT CASSRTGANTGELFF TRBD1 TRBJ2-2 . TRBV7-3
TGTGCCAGCAGCAAACGGGGCCAAGAGACCCAGTACTTC CASSKRGQETQYF . TRBJ2-5 . TRBV27
TGTGCCAGCAGCCGTGGACAGGGGGCCTCCTACGAGCAGTACTTC CASSRGQGASYEQYF TRBD1 TRBJ2-7 once TRBV7-2
TGTGCCAGTAGGCCACAGGGGGTGTCCGGGGAGCTGTTTTTT CASRPQGVSGELFF TRBD1 TRBJ2-2 . TRBV19
TGTGCCAGTAGGGGACACAGTAGGGGCACAGATACGCAGTATTTT CASRGHSRGTDTQYF . TRBJ2-3 . TRBV19
TGTGCCAGCAGCCAAGATTCGCTTAGCGGGACCTACGAGCAGTACTTC CASSQDSLSGTYEQYF TRBD2 TRBJ2-7 . TRBV14
TGTGCCAGCAGCCAAGGACTAGGGAACGGGGAGCTGTTTTTT CASSQGLGNGELFF . TRBJ2-2 . TRBV3-1/TRBV3-2
TGTGCCTTAACAGGGTTTGGGGAAAAACTGTTTTTT CALTGFGEKLFF . TRBJ1-4 . TRBV30